These T cell receptor beta chains were read from a single sample in a study of T cell repertoires in cytomegalovirus infection. TCRdb re-called the reads through MiXCR, storing one row per CDR3 protein. In the table there are about 770,000 distinct CDR3 sequences, 25% to 35% of which are singletons. Which antigens these TCRs recognize remains unknown. Material: cultured CD8+ T cells from PBMCs, obtained from culture after CMV antigen stimulation. These receptors were collected from a human donor in good health (CMV status not recorded). Some clones in this sample may be carry-over from other donors' samples. Each CDR3 is given with its conserved first and last residue. D genes are given only for firm matches. Part of the rows lack a size; the others show once, few, many or a class for expanded clones.

D gene	V gene	clone size	J gene	CDR3 protein	CDR3 DNA
.	TRBV6-5	.	TRBJ2-2	CASSYVTKNTGELFF	TGTGCCAGCAGTTACGTGACGAAGAACACCGGGGAGCTGTTTTTT
TRBD1	TRBV6-5	few	TRBJ1-6	CASRQGNYNSPLHF	TGTGCCAGCAGACAGGGGAATTATAATTCACCCCTCCACTTT
.	TRBV3-1	once	TRBJ2-5	CASSQEKWSQETQYF	TGTGCCAGCAGCCAAGAAAAGTGGTCCCAAGAGACCCAGTACTTC
.	TRBV6-1	few	TRBJ2-1	CASSEMYRTKYNEQFF	TGTGCCAGCAGTGAAATGTACAGGACAAAATACAATGAGCAGTTCTTC
TRBD2	TRBV6-6	.	TRBJ2-1	CASNLGTNNEQFF	TGTGCCAGCAACTTAGGGACTAACAATGAGCAGTTCTTC
.	TRBV6-2/TRBV6-3	.	TRBJ1-3	CASSYDGYSGNTIYF	TGTGCCAGCAGTTACGACGGCTACTCTGGAAACACCATATATTTT
.	TRBV20-1	.	TRBJ1-2	CSAPIKYSYGYTF	TGCAGTGCCCCGATTAAATATAGCTATGGCTACACCTTC
.	TRBV12-3/TRBV12-4	many	TRBJ2-7	CASSLVSYEQYF	TGTGCCAGCAGCTTAGTTTCCTACGAGCAGTACTTC
.	TRBV6-2/TRBV6-3	.	TRBJ2-5	CASSEIVRGETQYF	TGTGCCAGCAGTGAAATAGTGAGGGGAGAGACCCAGTACTTC
.	TRBV6-2/TRBV6-3	.	TRBJ1-5	CASSYSPILGDQPQHF	TGTGCCAGCAGTTACTCGCCAATACTGGGGGATCAGCCCCAGCATTTT
.	TRBV9	.	TRBJ1-2	CASSPPGESYGYTF	TGTGCCAGCAGCCCCCCTGGGGAAAGCTATGGCTACACCTTC
.	TRBV5-3	.	TRBJ1-1	CASRLQEWNTEAFF	TGTGCCAGCAGACTTCAGGAGTGGAACACTGAAGCTTTCTTT
TRBD1	TRBV4-2	few	TRBJ1-5	CASSHSRGFDQPQHF	TGTGCCAGCAGCCATAGCAGGGGGTTCGATCAGCCCCAGCATTTT
.	TRBV6-6	few	TRBJ1-2	CASSDPTGRGYTF	TGTGCCAGCAGTGACCCAACAGGGAGGGGCTACACCTTC
TRBD2	TRBV19	few	TRBJ2-1	CASSHGGGYNEQFF	TGTGCCAGTAGTCACGGGGGGGGGTACAATGAGCAGTTCTTC
.	TRBV7-3	.	TRBJ2-1	CASSVHTEGYNEQFF	TGTGCCAGCAGCGTCCACACGGAGGGCTACAATGAGCAGTTCTTC
TRBD1	TRBV7-4	.	TRBJ2-3	CASSSDRMSQYF	TGTGCCAGCAGCTCGGACAGGATGTCTCAGTATTTT
.	TRBV7-9	few	TRBJ2-6	CASSLEIRAVSAGANVLTF	TGTGCCAGCAGCTTAGAGATTAGGGCAGTGAGTGCTGGGGCCAACGTCCTGACTTTC